Below, one T cell receptor (beta chain) is given with its context. What it binds is unknown. This sample stems from a study of T cells in Graves' hyperthyroidism and ophthalmopathy. V lost 1 base and J lost 5, with 17 bases in between. CDR1 and CDR2 from the germline V gene are SGHDN and FVKESK. CDR3 length: 17 residues. Clinical symptoms, serum thyroxine, TRAb, thyroid ultrasound and orbital computed tomography informed diagnoses. The PBMCs were sourced from fresh peripheral blood (approximately 10 ml). Study observations and caveats: Ophthalmopathy could be told apart from stable hyperthyroidism with a 13 V-J model. Among clonotypes expanded in thyroid above 0.001, most were also found in blood.

Amplification yielded TCR beta CDR3 regions, with RNA transcripts as the source. With the HTBI primer set, the TCR CDR3 went through a first round of RT-PCR. TCRdb itself ran the multiplex PCR reads through MiXCR, one entry per CDR3 protein. The sample lists 600,000 or so distinct CDR3 sequences; 14% were seen once. The rearrangement links TRBV14 to TRBJ2-2; unclear D gene. This clonotype was obtained from a woman aged 18-35 years with Graves' ophthalmopathy. Material for sequencing was blood. CDR3 region: CASSQGRVLGPTGELFF. In DNA, the CDR3 is TGTGCCAGCAGCCAAGGTCGGGTTCTGGGTCCTACCGGGGAGCTGTTTTTT.